This T cell receptor (beta chain) was obtained from a study of cytomegalovirus exposure and HLA in healthy donors. Study-wide points: When presence/absence was analysed, sequencing depth was taken to be roughly uniform across donors. Most CMV-associated TCR beta chains appeared HLA-restricted in a later analysis.

The PCR had 60 Vbeta and 13 Jbeta primers. Assay: immunoSEQ multiplex PCR; the TCRdb copy retains only in-frame clones and omits some. The sample carries tens of thousands of clones, roughly 80% recorded once. When sampled, the donors appeared nominally healthy, though they likely had unrecorded immune exposures. In the case of this clone: Antigen unknown.

The CDR3 contains 13 residues. Germline V gives CDR1 SGHDT, CDR2 YYEEEE. Trimming stripped 3 bases from V and 9 bases from J, with 13 bases between. The genes are TRBV5-6 and TRBJ1-5; weak D call: TRBD1 (5 bases). The origin of this receptor is a girl aged 2 to 9 in good health and CMV-seropositive. What was sequenced was PBMCs. The CDR3 DNA is TGTGCCAGCAGCTCGGGGGATGGAGGGCCCCAGCATTTT. This encodes CASSSGDGGPQHF.